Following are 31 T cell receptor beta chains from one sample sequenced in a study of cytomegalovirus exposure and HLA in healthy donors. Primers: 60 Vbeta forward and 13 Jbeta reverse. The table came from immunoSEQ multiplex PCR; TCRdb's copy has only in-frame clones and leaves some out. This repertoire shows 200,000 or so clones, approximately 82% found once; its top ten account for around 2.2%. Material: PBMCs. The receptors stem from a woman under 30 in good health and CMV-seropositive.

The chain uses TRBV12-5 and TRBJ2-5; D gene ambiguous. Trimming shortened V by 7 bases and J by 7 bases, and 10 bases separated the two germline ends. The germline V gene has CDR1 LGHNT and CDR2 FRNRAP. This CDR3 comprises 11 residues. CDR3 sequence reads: CASAVSWTQYF. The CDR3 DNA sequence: TGTGCTAGTGCGGTTTCCTGGACCCAGTACTTC.

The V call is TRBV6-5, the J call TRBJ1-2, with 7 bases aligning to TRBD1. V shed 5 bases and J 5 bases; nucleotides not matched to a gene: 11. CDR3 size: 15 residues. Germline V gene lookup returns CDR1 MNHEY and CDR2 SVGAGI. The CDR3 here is CASSPFPGQTYGYTF. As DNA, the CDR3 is TGTGCCAGCAGTCCCTTCCCGGGACAGACATATGGCTACACCTTC.

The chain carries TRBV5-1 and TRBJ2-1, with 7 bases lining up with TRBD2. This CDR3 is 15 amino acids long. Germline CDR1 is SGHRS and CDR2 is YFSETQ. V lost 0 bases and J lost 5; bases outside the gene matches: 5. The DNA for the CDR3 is TGCGCCAGCAGCTTGGTAGTTGGGGGGGACAATGAGCAGTTCTTC. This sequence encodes CASSLVVGGDNEQFF.

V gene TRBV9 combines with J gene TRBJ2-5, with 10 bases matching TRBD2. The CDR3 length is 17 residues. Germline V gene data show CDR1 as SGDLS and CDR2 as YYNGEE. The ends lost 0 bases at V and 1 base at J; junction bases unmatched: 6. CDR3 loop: CASSVGGSSGGQETQYF. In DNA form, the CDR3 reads TGTGCCAGCAGCGTAGGAGGCTCTAGCGGGGGCCAAGAGACCCAGTACTTC.

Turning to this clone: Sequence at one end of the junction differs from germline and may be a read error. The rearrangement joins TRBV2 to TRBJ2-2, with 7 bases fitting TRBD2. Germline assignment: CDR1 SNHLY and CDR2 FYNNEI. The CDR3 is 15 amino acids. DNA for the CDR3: TGTGCCAGCAGAAGGTCTAGCGGTGAACACCGGGGAGCTGTTTTT. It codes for CASRRSSGEHRGAVF.

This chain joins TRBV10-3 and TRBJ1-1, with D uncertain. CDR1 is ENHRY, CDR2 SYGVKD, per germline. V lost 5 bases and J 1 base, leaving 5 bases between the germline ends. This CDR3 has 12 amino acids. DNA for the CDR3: TGTGCCATCAGTCCAGAGAACACTGAAGCTTTCTTT. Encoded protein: CAISPENTEAFF.

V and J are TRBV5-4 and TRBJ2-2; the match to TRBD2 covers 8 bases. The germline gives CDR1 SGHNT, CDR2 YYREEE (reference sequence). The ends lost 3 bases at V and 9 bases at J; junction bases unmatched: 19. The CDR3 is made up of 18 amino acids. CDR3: CASSSPGSGGFGSRELFF. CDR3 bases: TGTGCCAGCAGCTCGCCTGGGAGCGGGGGCTTCGGAAGCAGGGAGCTGTTTTTT.

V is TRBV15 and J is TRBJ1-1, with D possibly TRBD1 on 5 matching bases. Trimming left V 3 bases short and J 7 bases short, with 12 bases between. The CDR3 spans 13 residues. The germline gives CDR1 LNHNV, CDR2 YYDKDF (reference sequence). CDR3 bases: TGTGCCACCAGCAGTCCTATCGGGGGTGAAGCTTTCTTT. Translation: CATSSPIGGEAFF.

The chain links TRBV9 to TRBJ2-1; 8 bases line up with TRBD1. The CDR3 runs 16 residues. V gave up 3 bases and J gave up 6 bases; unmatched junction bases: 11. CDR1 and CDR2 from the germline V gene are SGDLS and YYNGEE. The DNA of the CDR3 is TGTGCCAGCAGCGAGAAAGGACAGGGCGCAGGCAATGAGCAGTTCTTC. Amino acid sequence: CASSEKGQGAGNEQFF.

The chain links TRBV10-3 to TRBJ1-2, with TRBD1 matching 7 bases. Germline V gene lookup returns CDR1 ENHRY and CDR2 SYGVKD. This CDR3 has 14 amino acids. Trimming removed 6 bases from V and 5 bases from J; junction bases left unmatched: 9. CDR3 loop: CAISRDSGKYGYTF. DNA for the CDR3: TGTGCCATCAGCCGGGACAGCGGCAAATATGGCTACACCTTC.

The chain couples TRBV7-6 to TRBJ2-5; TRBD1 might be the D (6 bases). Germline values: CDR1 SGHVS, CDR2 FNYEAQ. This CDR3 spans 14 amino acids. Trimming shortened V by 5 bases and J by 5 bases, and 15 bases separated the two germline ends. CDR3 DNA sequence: TGTGCCAGCAGCACATCGGTTAGGGGGGAGACCCAGTACTTC. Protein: CASSTSVRGETQYF.

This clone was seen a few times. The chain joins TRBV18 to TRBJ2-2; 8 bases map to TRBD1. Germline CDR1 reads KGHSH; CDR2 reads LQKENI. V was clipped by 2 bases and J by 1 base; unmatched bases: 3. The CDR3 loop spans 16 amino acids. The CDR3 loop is CASSPFGQGNTGELFF. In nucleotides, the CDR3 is TGTGCCAGCTCACCATTCGGACAGGGGAACACCGGGGAGCTGTTTTTT.

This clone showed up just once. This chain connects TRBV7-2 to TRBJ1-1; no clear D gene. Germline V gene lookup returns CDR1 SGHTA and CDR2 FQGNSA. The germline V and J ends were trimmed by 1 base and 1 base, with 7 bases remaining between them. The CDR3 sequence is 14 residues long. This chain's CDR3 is CASSLVSWNTEAFF. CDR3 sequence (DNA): TGTGCCAGCAGCTTAGTGTCTTGGAACACTGAAGCTTTCTTT.

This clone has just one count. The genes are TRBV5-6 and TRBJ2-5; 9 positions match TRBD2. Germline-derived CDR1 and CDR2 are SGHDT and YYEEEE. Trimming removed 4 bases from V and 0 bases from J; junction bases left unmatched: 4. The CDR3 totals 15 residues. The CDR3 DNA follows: TGTGCCAGCAGCCTCTGGACTAGCGACCAAGAGACCCAGTACTTC. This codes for CASSLWTSDQETQYF.

The CDR3 DNA is TGTGCCAGCAGCATATCGACAGGGGCCTACGAGCAGTACTTC. This sequence encodes CASSISTGAYEQYF. The chain carries TRBV28 and TRBJ2-7; 8 positions agree with TRBD1. The trim removed 6 bases at V and 2 bases at J, leaving 6 bases unmatched. CDR3 length: 14 residues. The germline gives CDR1 MDHEN, CDR2 SYDVKM.

As DNA, the CDR3 is TGTGCCATCAGTGAGTCAGGACTAGCGGGGGGGAAAGAGACCCAGTACTTC. It codes for CAISESGLAGGKETQYF. V and J are TRBV10-3 and TRBJ2-5; TRBD2 agrees at 15 bases. The CDR3 is 17 residues long. Trimming removed 0 bases from V and 3 bases from J; junction bases left unmatched: 2. CDR1 ENHRY and CDR2 SYGVKD come from the germline V gene.

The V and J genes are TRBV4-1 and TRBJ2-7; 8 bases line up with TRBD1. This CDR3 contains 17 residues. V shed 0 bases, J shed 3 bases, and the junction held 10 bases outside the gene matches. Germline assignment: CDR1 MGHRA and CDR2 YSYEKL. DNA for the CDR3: TGCGCCAGCAGCCAAGAAACAGGACAGGGTATCGTCTACGAGCAGTACTTC. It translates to CASSQETGQGIVYEQYF.

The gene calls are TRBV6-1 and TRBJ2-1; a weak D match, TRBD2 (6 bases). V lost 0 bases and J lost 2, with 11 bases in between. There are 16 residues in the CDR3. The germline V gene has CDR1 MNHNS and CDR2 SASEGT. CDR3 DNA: TGTGCCAGCAGTGAAGCGCGGAGGGGCCCCTACAATGAGCAGTTCTTC. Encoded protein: CASSEARRGPYNEQFF.

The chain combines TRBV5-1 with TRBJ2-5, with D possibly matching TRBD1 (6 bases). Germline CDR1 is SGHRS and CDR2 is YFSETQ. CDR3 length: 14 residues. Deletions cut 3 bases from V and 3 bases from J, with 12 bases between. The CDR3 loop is CASSWTASKETQYF. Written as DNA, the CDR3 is TGCGCCAGCAGCTGGACAGCATCCAAAGAGACCCAGTACTTC.

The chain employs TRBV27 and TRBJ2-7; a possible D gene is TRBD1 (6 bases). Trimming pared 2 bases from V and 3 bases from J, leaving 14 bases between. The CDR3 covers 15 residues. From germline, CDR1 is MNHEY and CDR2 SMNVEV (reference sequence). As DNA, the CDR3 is TGTGCCAGCAGTTTAATTCCGGGACACCTCTACGAGCAGTACTTC. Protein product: CASSLIPGHLYEQYF.

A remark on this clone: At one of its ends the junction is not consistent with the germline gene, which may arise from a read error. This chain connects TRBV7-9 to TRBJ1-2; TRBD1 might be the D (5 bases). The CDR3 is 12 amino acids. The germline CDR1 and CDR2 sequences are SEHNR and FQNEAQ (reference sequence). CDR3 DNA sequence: TGTTCCAGCAGCTTATGGGGGGATGGCTACACCTTC. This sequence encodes CSSSLWGDGYTF.

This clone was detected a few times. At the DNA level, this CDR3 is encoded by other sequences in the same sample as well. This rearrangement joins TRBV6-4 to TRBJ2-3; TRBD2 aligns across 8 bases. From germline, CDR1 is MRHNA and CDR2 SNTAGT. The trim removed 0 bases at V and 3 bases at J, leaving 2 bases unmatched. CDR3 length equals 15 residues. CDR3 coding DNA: TGTGCCAGCAGTGACTCTGGCGGGGGGACAGATACGCAGTATTTT. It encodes CASSDSGGGTDTQYF.

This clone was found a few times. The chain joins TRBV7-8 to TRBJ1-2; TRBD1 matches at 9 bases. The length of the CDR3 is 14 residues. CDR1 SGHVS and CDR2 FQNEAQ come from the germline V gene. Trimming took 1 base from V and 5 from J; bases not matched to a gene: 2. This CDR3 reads CASSLGDRVYGYTF. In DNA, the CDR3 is TGTGCCAGCAGCTTAGGGGACAGGGTGTATGGCTACACCTTC.

CDR3 DNA sequence: TGTGCCAGCAGGGACACTAGCAAGAACATTCAGTACTTC. It specifies CASRDTSKNIQYF. The chain is built from TRBV6-5 and TRBJ2-4, with D perhaps TRBD2 (6 bases). Germline CDR1 is MNHEY and CDR2 is SVGAGI. V was pared by 6 bases and J by 7 bases, with 13 bases between. The CDR3 spans 13 residues.

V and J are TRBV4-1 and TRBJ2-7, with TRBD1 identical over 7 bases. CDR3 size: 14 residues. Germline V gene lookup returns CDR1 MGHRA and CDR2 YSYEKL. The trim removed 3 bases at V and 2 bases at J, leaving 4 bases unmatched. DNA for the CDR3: TGCGCCAGCAGCCAGTACACAGGGGCCTACGAGCAGTACTTC. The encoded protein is CASSQYTGAYEQYF.

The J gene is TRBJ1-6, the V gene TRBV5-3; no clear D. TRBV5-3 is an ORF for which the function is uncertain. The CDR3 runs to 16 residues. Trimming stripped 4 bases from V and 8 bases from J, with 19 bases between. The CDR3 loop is CARSASDFKGDSPLHF. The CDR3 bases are TGTGCCAGAAGCGCATCGGACTTTAAGGGAGATTCACCCCTCCACTTT.

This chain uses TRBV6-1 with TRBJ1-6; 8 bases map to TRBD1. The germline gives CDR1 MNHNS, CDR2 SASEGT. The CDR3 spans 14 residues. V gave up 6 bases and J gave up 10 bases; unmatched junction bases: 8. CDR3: CASSNRDRRSPLHF. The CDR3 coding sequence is TGTGCCAGCAGCAACCGGGACAGGCGATCACCCCTCCACTTT.

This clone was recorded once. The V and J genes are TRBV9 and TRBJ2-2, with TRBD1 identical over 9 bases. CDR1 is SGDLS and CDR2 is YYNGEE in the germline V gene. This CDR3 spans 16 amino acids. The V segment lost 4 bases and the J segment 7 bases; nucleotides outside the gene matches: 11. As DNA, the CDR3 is TGTGCCAGCAGCATCCGTTCCAGGACAGGGGACGGGGAGCTGTTTTTT. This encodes CASSIRSRTGDGELFF.

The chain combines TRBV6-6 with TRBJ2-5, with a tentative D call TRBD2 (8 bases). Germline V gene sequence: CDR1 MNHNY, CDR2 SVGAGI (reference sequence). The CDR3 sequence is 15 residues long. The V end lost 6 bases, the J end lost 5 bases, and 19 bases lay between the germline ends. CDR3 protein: CASSRGGLAGETQYF. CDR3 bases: TGTGCCAGCAGCAGGGGGGGGCTAGCGGGTGAGACCCAGTACTTC.

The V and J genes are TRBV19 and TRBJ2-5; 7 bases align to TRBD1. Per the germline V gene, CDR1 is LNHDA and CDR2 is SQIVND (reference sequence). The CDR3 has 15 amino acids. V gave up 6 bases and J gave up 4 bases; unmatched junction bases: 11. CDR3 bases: TGTGCCAGTAGCGCCTTAACAGGGGCGGGAGAGACCCAGTACTTC. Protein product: CASSALTGAGETQYF.

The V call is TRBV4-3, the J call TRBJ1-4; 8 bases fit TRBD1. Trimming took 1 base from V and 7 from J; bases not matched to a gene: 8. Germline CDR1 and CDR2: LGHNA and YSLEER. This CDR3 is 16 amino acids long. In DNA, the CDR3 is TGCGCCAGCAGCCAAGTCGGACAGGGCGAGGGTGAAAAACTGTTTTTT. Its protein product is CASSQVGQGEGEKLFF.